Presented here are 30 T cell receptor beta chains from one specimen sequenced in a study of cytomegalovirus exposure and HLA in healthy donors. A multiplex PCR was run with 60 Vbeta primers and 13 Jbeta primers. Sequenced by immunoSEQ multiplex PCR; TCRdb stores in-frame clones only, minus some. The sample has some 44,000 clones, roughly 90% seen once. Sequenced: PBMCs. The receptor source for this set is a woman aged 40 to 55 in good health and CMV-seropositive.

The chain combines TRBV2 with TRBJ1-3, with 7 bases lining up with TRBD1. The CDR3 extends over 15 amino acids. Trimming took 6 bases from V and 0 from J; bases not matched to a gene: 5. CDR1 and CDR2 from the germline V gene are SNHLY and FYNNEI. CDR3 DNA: TGTGCCAGCAGGAGGGACAGCAACTCTGGAAACACCATATATTTT. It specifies CASRRDSNSGNTIYF.

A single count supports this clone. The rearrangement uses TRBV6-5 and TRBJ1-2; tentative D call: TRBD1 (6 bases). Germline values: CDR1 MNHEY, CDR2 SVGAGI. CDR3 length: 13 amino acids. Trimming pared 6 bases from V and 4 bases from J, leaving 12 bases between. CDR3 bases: TGTGCCAGCAGAATGACAGGTCGCTATGGCTACACCTTC. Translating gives CASRMTGRYGYTF.

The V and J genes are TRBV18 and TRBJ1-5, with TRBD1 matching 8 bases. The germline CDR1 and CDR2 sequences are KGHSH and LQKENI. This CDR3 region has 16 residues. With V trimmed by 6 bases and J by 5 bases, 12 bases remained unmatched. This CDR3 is CASSPGQGLLDQPQHF. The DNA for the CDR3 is TGTGCCAGCTCCCCCGGACAGGGCTTACTCGATCAGCCCCAGCATTTT.

CDR3 nucleotides: TGCGCCAGCAGCCAAGGAGAGACAAGGGGCCGTAACAATGAGCAGTTCTTC. Its translation: CASSQGETRGRNNEQFF. The chain uses TRBV4-1 and TRBJ2-1; D possibly corresponds to TRBD1 (5 bases). Germline lookup yields CDR1 MGHRA and CDR2 YSYEKL. The CDR3 spans 17 residues. V was trimmed by 1 base and J by 5 bases, leaving 18 bases between them.

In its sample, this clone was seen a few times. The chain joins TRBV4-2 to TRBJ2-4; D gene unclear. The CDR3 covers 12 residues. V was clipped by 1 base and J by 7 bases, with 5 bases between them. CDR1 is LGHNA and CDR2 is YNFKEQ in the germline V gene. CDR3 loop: CASSQGLNIQYF. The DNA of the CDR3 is TGTGCCAGCAGCCAAGGGCTCAACATTCAGTACTTC.

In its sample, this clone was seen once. The CDR3 nucleotides read TGTGCCATCAGTAGGGGGATGAGCTCCTATAATTCACCCCTCCACTTT. Protein sequence: CAISRGMSSYNSPLHF. The chain links TRBV10-3 to TRBJ1-6; D perhaps matches TRBD1 (6 bases). Germline CDR1 and CDR2: ENHRY and SYGVKD. V gave up 5 bases and J gave up 0 bases, with 11 bases separating them. This CDR3 is built from 16 residues.

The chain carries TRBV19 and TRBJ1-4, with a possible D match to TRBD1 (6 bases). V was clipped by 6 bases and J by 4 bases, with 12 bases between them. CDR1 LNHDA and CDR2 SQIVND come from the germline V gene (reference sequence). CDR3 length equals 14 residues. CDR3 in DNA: TGTGCCAGTAGCCTGGGACAAGATAATGAAAAACTGTTTTTT. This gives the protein CASSLGQDNEKLFF.

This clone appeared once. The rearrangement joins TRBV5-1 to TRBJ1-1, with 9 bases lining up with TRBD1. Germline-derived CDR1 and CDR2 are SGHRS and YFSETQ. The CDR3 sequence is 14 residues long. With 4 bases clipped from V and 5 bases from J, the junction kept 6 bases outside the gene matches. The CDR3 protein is CASSLTQGATEAFF. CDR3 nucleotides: TGCGCCAGCAGCCTCACACAGGGGGCGACTGAAGCTTTCTTT.

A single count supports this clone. Here the CDR3 reads CASSLGTSGPYEQYF. CDR3 in DNA: TGTGCCAGCAGTTTGGGGACTAGCGGGCCCTACGAGCAGTACTTC. The V and J genes are TRBV28 and TRBJ2-7; TRBD2 aligns across 12 bases. This CDR3 spans 15 amino acids. Losses at the gene ends were 3 bases for V and 2 bases for J; bases not matched to a gene: 2. Germline V gene data show CDR1 as MDHEN and CDR2 as SYDVKM.

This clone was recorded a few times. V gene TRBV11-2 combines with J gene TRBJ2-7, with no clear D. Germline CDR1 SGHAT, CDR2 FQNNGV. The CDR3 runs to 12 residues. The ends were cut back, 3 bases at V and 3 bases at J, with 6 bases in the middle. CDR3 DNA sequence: TGTGCCAGCAGCTTCGCGCGCTACGAGCAGTACTTC. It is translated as CASSFARYEQYF. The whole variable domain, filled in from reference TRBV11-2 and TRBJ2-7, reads EAGVAQSPRYKIIEKRQSVAFWCNPISGHATLYWYQQILGQGPKLLIQFQNNGVVDDSQLPKDRFSAERLKGVDSTLKIQPAKLEDSAVYLCASSFARYEQYFGPGTRLTVT.

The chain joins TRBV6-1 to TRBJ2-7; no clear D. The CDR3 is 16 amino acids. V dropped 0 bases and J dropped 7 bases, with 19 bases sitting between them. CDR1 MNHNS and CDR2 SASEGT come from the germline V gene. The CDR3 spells CASSEAELTTLAEQYF. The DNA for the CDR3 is TGTGCCAGCAGTGAAGCCGAATTGACGACTTTGGCTGAGCAGTACTTC.

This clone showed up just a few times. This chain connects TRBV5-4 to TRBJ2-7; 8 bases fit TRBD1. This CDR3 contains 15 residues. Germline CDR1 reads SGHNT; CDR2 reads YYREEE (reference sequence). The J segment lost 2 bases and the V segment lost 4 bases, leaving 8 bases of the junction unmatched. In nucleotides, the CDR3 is TGTGCCAGCAGCCTAGGACAGGGACATACCTACGAGCAGTACTTC. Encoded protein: CASSLGQGHTYEQYF.

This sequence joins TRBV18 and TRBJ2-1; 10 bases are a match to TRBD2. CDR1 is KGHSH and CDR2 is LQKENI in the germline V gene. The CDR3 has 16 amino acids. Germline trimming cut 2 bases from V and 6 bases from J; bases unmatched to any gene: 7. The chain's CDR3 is CASSPMLAGVGNEQFF. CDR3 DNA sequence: TGTGCCAGCTCACCAATGCTAGCGGGAGTGGGCAATGAGCAGTTCTTC.

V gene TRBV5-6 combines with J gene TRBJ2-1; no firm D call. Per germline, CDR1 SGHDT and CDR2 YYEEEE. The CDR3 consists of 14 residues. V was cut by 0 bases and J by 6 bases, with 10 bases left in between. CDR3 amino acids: CASSLDGRSNEQFF. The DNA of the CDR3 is TGTGCCAGCAGCTTGGACGGCAGGTCCAATGAGCAGTTCTTC.

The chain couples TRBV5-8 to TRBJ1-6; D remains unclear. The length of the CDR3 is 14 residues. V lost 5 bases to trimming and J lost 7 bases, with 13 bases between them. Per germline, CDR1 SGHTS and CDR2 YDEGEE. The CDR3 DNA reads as TGTGCCAGCAGGGCGGCTACTGAGAATTCACCCCTCCACTTT. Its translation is CASRAATENSPLHF.

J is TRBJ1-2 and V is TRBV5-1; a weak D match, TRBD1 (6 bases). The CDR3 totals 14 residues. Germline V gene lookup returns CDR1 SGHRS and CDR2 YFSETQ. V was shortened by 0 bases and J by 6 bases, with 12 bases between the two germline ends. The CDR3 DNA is TGCGCCAGCAGCTTGGCCTCAGGGGTGGATGGCTACACCTTC. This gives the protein CASSLASGVDGYTF.

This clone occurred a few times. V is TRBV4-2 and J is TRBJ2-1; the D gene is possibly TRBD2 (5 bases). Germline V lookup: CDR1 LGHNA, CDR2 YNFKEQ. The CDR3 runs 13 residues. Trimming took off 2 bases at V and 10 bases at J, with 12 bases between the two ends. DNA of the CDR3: TGTGCCAGCAGCCAACCTTCTAGCTGGGAGCAGTTCTTC. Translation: CASSQPSSWEQFF.

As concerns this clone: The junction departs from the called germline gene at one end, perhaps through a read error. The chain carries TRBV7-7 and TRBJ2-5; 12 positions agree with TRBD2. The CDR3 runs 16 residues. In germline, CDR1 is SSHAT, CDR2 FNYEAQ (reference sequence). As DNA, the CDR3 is TGTGCTAGCAGCCCAGCCCGAGGGACTAGCGGGGAGACCCAGTACTTC. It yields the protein CASSPARGTSGETQYF.

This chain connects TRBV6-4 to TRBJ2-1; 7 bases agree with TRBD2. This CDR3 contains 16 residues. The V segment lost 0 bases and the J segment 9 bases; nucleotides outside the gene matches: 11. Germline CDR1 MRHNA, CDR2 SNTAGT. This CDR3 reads CASSDSTRGSVSEQFF. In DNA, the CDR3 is TGTGCCAGCAGTGACTCGACTCGCGGGAGCGTTAGTGAGCAGTTCTTC.

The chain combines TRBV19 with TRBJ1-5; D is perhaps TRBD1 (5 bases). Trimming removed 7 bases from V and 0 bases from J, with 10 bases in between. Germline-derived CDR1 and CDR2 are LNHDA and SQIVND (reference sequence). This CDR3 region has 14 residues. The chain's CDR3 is CASTRQYSNQPQHF. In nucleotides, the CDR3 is TGTGCCAGTACCAGACAGTATAGCAATCAGCCCCAGCATTTT.

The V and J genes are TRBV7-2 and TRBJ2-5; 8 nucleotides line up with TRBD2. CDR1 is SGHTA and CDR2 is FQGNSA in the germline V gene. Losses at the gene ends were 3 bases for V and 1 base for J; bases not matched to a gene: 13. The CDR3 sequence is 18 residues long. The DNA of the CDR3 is TGTGCCAGCAGCTTTGCCCGAGGGCGCCGGGAGGGCCAAGAGACCCAGTACTTC. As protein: CASSFARGRREGQETQYF.

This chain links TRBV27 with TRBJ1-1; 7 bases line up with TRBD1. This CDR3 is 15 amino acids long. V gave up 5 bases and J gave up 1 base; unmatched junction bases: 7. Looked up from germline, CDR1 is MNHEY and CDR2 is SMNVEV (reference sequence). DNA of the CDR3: TGTGCCAGCAGTCGGAGAGGGACAGCGAACACTGAAGCTTTCTTT. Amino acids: CASSRRGTANTEAFF.

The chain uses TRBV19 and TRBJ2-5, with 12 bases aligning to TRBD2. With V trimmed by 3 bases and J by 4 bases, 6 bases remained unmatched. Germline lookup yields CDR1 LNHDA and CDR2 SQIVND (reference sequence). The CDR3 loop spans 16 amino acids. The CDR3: CASSIGLAGTTETQYF. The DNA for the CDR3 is TGTGCCAGTAGTATCGGACTAGCGGGGACTACAGAGACCCAGTACTTC.

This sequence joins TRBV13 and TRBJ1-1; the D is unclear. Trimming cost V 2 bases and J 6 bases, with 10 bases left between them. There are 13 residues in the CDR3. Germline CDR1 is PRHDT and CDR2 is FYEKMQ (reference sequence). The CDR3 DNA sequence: TGTGCCAGCAGCTTATGGGCAGAAGCTGAAGCTTTCTTT. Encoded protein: CASSLWAEAEAFF.

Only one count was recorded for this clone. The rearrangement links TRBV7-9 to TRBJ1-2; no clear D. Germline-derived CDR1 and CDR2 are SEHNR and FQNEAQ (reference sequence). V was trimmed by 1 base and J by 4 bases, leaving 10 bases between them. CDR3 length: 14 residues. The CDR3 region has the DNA TGTGCCAGCAGCTTAGTCCGGGGTTTCTATGGCTACACCTTC. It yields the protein CASSLVRGFYGYTF.

The CDR3 loop is CASSLGLGSGIGREQFF. CDR3 in DNA: TGTGCCAGCAGCTTAGGCCTGGGTAGCGGGATTGGGCGTGAGCAGTTCTTC. The chain links TRBV13 to TRBJ2-1; TRBD2 agrees at 8 bases. V gave up 0 bases and J gave up 9 bases; unmatched junction bases: 13. CDR1 and CDR2 (germline): PRHDT, FYEKMQ (reference sequence). The CDR3 is 17 residues long.

CDR3 nucleotide sequence: TGTGCCAGCAGTGGGGGACAGGGGTCCTACTATGGCTACACCTTC. Translating it yields CASSGGQGSYYGYTF. The chain links TRBV2 to TRBJ1-2; TRBD1 matches 10 bases. Trimming removed 4 bases from V and 3 bases from J; junction bases left unmatched: 5. Germline V gene data show CDR1 as SNHLY and CDR2 as FYNNEI. The CDR3 has 15 residues.

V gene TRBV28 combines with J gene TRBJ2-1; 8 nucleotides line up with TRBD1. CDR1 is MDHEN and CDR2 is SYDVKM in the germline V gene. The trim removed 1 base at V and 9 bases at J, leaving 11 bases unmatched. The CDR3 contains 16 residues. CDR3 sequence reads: CASSLSLQGAGGEQFF. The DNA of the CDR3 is TGTGCCAGCAGTTTATCACTCCAGGGGGCTGGAGGTGAGCAGTTCTTC.

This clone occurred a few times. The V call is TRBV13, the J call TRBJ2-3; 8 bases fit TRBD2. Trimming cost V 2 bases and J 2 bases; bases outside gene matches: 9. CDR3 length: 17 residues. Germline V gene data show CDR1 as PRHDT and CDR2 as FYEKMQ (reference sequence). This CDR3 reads CASSLRHWRGVTDTQYF. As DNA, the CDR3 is TGTGCCAGCAGCTTACGCCACTGGCGGGGGGTCACAGATACGCAGTATTTT.

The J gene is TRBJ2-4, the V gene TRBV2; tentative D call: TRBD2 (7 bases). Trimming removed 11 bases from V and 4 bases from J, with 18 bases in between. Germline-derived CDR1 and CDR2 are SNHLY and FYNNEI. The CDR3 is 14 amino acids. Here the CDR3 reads CAVGGGEGKNIQYF. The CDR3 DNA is TGTGCCGTAGGGGGGGGTGAGGGGAAAAACATTCAGTACTTC. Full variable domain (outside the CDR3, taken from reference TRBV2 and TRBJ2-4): EPEVTQTPSHQVTQMGQEVILRCVPISNHLYFYWYRQILGQKVEFLVSFYNNEISEKSEIFDDQFSVERPDGSNFTLKIRSTKLEDSAMYFCAVGGGEGKNIQYFGAGTRLSVL.